This T cell receptor beta chain was captured by sequencing in a study of a mutant IDH1 vaccine in newly diagnosed glioma. As for the study in general: Commencement of vaccination occurred 4-6 weeks following radiotherapy alone, or concurrently with temozolomide cycles. Former treatment meant radiotherapy, temozolomide, or both; the majority had gotten both.

CDR3 size: 14 residues. CDR1 MNHEY and CDR2 SMNVEV come from the germline V gene (reference sequence). Trimming stripped 8 bases from V and 6 bases from J, with 19 bases between. Sequencing was performed with immunoSEQ multiplex PCR; in TCRdb, only in-frame clones are kept and a portion is missing. The sample lists 70,000 to 90,000 clones, approximately 85% occurring once. Time point specified: week 23, last vaccination. Every single dose of the vaccine, 300 ug of mutant IDH1 20-mer peptide, came with topical imiquimod. There were new WHO grade 3 or 4 astrocytomas in the donors, and these were IDH1-mutant and ATRX-lost. Regarding this clone: Its specificity is not known.

This TCR derives from a man younger than 45 with glioma. Some clones in this sample may be carry-over from other donors' samples. The J gene is TRBJ2-5, the V gene TRBV27; D is possibly TRBD1 or TRBD2 (6 bases each). The source was PBMCs, collected from a glioma patient whose treatment included an IDH1 peptide vaccine. The CDR3 bases are TGTGCCAGCCACCCCTTGGGGGGCGGGCAGACCCAGTACTTC. Amino acids: CASHPLGGGQTQYF.